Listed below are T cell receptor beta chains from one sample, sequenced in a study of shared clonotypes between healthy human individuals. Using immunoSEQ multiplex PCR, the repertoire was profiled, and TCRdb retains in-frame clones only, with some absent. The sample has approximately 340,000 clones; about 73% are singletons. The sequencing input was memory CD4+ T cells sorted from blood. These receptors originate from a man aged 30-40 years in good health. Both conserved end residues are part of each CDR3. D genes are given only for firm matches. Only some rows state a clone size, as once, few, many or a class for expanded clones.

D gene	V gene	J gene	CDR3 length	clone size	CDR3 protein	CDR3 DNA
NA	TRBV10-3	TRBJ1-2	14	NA	CAISLTGHDYGYTF	TGTGCCATCAGCCTTACAGGTCACGACTATGGCTACACCTTC
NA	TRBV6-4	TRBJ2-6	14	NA	CASSDSTGANVLTF	TGTGCCAGCAGTGACTCAACTGGGGCCAACGTCCTGACTTTC
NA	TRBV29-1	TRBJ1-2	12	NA	CSVKTNSDGYTF	TGCAGCGTTAAGACAAACTCGGATGGCTACACCTTC
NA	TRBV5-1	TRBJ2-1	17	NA	CASSLGRGSIGLDEQFF	TGCGCCAGCAGCTTGGGTAGGGGCTCAATTGGGTTGGATGAGCAGTTCTTC
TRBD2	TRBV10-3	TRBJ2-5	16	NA	CAISESRGTRLETQYF	TGTGCCATCAGTGAGTCGAGGGGGACTAGATTAGAGACCCAGTACTTC
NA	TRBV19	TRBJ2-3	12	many	CASSPEADTQYF	TGTGCCAGTAGCCCGGAGGCAGATACGCAGTATTTT
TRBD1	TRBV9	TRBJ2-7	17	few	CASSAFTGTGVVHEQYF	TGTGCCAGCAGCGCTTTCACCGGGACAGGGGTTGTCCACGAGCAGTACTTC
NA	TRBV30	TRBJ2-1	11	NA	CAWSWSNEQFF	TGTGCCTGGAGTTGGAGTAATGAGCAGTTCTTC
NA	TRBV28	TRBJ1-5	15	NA	CASTDVRKGNQPQHF	TGTGCCAGCACCGACGTACGTAAAGGAAATCAGCCCCAGCATTTT
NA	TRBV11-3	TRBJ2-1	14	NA	CASSLQGPDNEQFF	TGTGCCAGCAGCTTGCAGGGGCCCGACAATGAGCAGTTCTTC
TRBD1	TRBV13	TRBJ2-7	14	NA	CASSSWTGGHEQYF	TGTGCCAGCAGCTCCTGGACAGGGGGGCACGAGCAGTACTTC
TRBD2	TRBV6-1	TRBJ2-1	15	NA	CASSKREWAYNEQFF	TGTGCCAGCTCAAAGCGGGAGTGGGCCTACAATGAGCAGTTCTTC
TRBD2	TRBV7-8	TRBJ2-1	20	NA	CASSFRTSGNAWSAYNEQFF	TGTGCCAGCAGCTTCAGGACTAGCGGGAATGCGTGGTCGGCTTACAATGAGCAGTTCTTC
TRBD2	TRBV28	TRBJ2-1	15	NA	CASSLGLAGGHEQFF	TGTGCCAGCAGTTTAGGACTAGCGGGCGGACATGAGCAGTTCTTC
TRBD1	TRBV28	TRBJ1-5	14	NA	CASSPGTGEKPQHF	TGTGCCAGCAGTCCGGGGACAGGAGAGAAACCCCAGCATTTT
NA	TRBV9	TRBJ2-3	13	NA	CASSVGFTDTQYF	TGTGCCAGCAGCGTCGGGTTCACAGATACGCAGTATTTT
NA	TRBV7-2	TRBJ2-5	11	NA	CASSSGLTQYF	TGTGCCAGCAGCTCCGGATTGACCCAGTACTTC
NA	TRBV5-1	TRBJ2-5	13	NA	CASSSEGEETQYF	TGCGCCAGCAGCTCTGAGGGGGAAGAGACCCAGTACTTC
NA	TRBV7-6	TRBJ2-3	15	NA	CASTRSPGEADTQYF	TGTGCCAGCACCCGAAGCCCGGGAGAAGCAGATACGCAGTATTTT
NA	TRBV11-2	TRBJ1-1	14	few	CASSLVGPNTEAFF	TGTGCCAGCAGCTTAGTAGGCCCGAACACTGAAGCTTTCTTT
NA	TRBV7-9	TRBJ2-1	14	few	CASSLLGPRNEQFF	TGTGCCAGCAGCTTATTAGGGCCTAGGAATGAGCAGTTCTTC
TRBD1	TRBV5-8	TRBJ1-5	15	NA	CASSGGQRPNQPQHF	TGTGCCAGCAGCGGGGGACAGAGGCCCAATCAGCCCCAGCATTTT
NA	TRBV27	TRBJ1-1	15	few	CASSLDRMVHTEAFF	TGTGCCAGCAGTTTAGACAGGATGGTGCACACTGAAGCTTTCTTT
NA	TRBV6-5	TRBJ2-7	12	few	CASSRFTYEQYF	TGTGCCAGCAGCCGTTTCACCTACGAGCAGTACTTC
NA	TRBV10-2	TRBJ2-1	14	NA	CASSESGVDNEQFF	TGCGCCAGCAGTGAGTCAGGGGTCGACAATGAGCAGTTCTTC
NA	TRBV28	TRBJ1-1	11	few	CASSLGGEAFF	TGTGCCAGCAGTTTGGGGGGGGAAGCTTTCTTT
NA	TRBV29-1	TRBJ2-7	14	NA	CSVVVVKGRYEQYF	TGCAGCGTTGTGGTGGTGAAGGGAAGGTACGAGCAGTACTTC